The 12 T cell receptor beta chains below come from one sample, sequenced in a study of cytomegalovirus exposure and HLA in healthy donors (dated by TCRdb to the late 2010s). The library was generated by the immunoSEQ multiplex PCR assay. The multiplex PCR relied on a mix of 60 forward primers for TCR Vbeta segments and 13 reverse primers for TCR Jbeta segments. This is the immuneACCESS table as TCRdb keeps it, with only in-frame sequences that have V and J called. A part of the clones is gone; compared with another copy, unresolved V genes explain less than half, and the rest is unexplained. The sample yields over 80,000 clones; 81% were counted once. The ten largest clones add up to 4.5% to 5.5% of the sample. The sequenced sample was PBMCs. These receptors all stem from a man aged 35 to 55 in good health and CMV-seropositive.

This sequence joins TRBV6-6 and TRBJ2-3, with 7 positions matching TRBD1. CDR3 length: 15 amino acids. Germline assignment: CDR1 MNHNY and CDR2 SVGAGI (reference sequence). The junction had 4 bases not matched to a gene; V was cut back by 0 bases and J by 4 bases. CDR3 sequence: CASSYSRGLADTQYF. CDR3 bases: TGTGCCAGCAGTTACTCTAGGGGGCTGGCAGATACGCAGTATTTT.

The gene calls are TRBV19 and TRBJ1-6, with D maybe TRBD1 (6 bases). The CDR3 has 15 residues. V shed 5 bases and J shed 6 bases, with 14 bases lying between them. Germline CDR1 LNHDA, CDR2 SQIVND (reference sequence). This CDR3 is CASSVTGIGNSPLHF. In DNA form, the CDR3 reads TGTGCCAGTAGTGTAACAGGGATCGGTAATTCACCCCTCCACTTT.

The chain combines TRBV5-6 with TRBJ2-5; 8 positions match TRBD2. The ends lost 0 bases at V and 5 bases at J; junction bases unmatched: 12. The CDR3 is made up of 17 amino acids. CDR1 and CDR2 from the germline V gene are SGHDT and YYEEEE. CDR3 DNA: TGTGCCAGCAGCTTGGGGACTAGCAGGGAACCAGAGGAGACCCAGTACTTC. This translates into CASSLGTSREPEETQYF.

The rearrangement links TRBV7-3 to TRBJ2-5, with D tentatively TRBD2 (6 bases). The V end lost 5 bases, the J end lost 2 bases, and 12 bases lay between the germline ends. Germline-derived CDR1 and CDR2 are SGHTA and FQGTGA. The CDR3 is 14 amino acids. Here the CDR3 DNA reads TGTGCCAGCAGCCTAGGCGGGGCACAAGAGACCCAGTACTTC. This codes for CASSLGGAQETQYF.

The CDR3 sequence: CASSPGQGFGEQFF. For the CDR3, the DNA is TGTGCCAGCTCACCCGGACAGGGGTTTGGTGAGCAGTTCTTC. The chain is built from TRBV18 and TRBJ2-1, with 9 bases that match TRBD1. Germline lookup yields CDR1 KGHSH and CDR2 LQKENI. V was pared by 3 bases and J by 9 bases, with 6 bases of the junction left unmatched. This CDR3 spans 14 amino acids.

The rearrangement joins TRBV11-2 to TRBJ1-1, with 9 bases lining up with TRBD1. The germline CDR1 and CDR2 sequences are SGHAT and FQNNGV. This CDR3 region has 14 residues. V lost 6 bases and J lost 11; bases outside the gene matches: 13. CDR3 sequence: CASSRDRAVGRAFF. The CDR3 region has the DNA TGTGCCAGCAGTCGGGACAGGGCGGTTGGACGCGCTTTCTTT.

V usage is TRBV5-1 and J usage is TRBJ2-1; 10 bases align to TRBD2. Per the germline V gene, CDR1 is SGHRS and CDR2 is YFSETQ. This CDR3 is 15 amino acids long. After removal of 0 bases from V and 4 bases from J, the junction contained 1 base not matched to a gene. CDR3: CASSLELAGYNEQFF. In DNA, the CDR3 is TGCGCCAGCAGCTTGGAACTAGCGGGGTACAATGAGCAGTTCTTC. Filled out from reference TRBV5-1 and TRBJ2-1, the complete variable domain reads KAGVTQTPRYLIKTRGQQVTLSCSPISGHRSVSWYQQTPGQGLQFLFEYFSETQRNKGNFPGRFSGRQFSNSRSEMNVSTLELGDSALYLCASSLELAGYNEQFFGPGTRLTVL.

The chain recombines TRBV11-1 with TRBJ2-5, with 10 bases fitting TRBD2. The DNA end lines up better with TRBJ2-7; the J call may be wrong. Germline CDR1 SGHAT, CDR2 FQDESV (reference sequence). The CDR3 length is 15 residues. CDR3: CASSPTSGPAYEQYF. The CDR3 region has the DNA TGTGCCAGCAGCCCGACTAGCGGGCCTGCCTACGAGCAGTACTTC.

The chain is built from TRBV19 and TRBJ1-1; a weak D match, TRBD1 (5 bases). The CDR3 length is 13 residues. Germline V gene sequence: CDR1 LNHDA, CDR2 SQIVND (reference sequence). V was clipped by 6 bases and J by 6 bases, with 14 bases between them. CDR3 residues: CASRMASGAEAFF. CDR3 bases: TGTGCCAGTAGGATGGCCTCGGGGGCTGAAGCTTTCTTT.

This chain links TRBV5-4 with TRBJ1-1, with TRBD1 matching 7 bases. Germline V gene data show CDR1 as SGHNT and CDR2 as YYREEE (reference sequence). The V segment lost 6 bases and the J segment 1 base; nucleotides outside the gene matches: 9. This CDR3 has 15 residues. The DNA of the CDR3 is TGTGCCAGCACCTCCGACAGGGTCAGGAACACTGAAGCTTTCTTT. Its protein is CASTSDRVRNTEAFF.

V is TRBV12-5 and J is TRBJ2-5; D not certain. The CDR3 consists of 13 residues. Trimming stripped 7 bases from V and 1 base from J, with 10 bases between. In germline, CDR1 is LGHNT, CDR2 FRNRAP. Here the CDR3 reads CASAAGGQETQYF. The CDR3 DNA sequence: TGTGCTAGTGCCGCTGGCGGCCAAGAGACCCAGTACTTC.

This clone was detected a few times. This rearrangement joins TRBV5-1 to TRBJ1-2; 8 nucleotides agree with TRBD1. The CDR3 spans 15 residues. Looked up from germline, CDR1 is SGHRS and CDR2 is YFSETQ. The V gene end was trimmed by 4 bases and the J gene end by 4 bases; junction bases not matched to a gene: 9. In DNA, the CDR3 is TGCGCCAGCAGCCCATATGGACAGGGAAGCTATGGCTACACCTTC. Translation gives CASSPYGQGSYGYTF.